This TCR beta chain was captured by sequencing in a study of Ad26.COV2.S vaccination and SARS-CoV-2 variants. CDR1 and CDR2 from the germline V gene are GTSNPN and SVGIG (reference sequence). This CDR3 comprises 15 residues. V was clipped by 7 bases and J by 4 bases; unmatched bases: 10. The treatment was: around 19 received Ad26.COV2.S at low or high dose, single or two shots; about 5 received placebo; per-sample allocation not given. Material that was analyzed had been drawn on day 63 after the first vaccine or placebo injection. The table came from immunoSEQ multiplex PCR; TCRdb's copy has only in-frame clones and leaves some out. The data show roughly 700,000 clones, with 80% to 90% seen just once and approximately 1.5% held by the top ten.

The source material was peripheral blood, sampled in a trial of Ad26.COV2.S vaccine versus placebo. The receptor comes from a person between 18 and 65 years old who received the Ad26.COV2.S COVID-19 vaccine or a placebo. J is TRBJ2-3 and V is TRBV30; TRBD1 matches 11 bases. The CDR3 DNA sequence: TGTGCCTCACCTGTACCGGGACAGGGGGCAGATACGCAGTATTTT. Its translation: CASPVPGQGADTQYF. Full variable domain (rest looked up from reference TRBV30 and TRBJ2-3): SQTIHQWPATLVQPVGSPLSLECTVEGTSNPNLYWYRQAAGRGLQLLFYSVGIGQISSEVPQNLSASRPQDRQFILSSKKLLLSDSGFYLCASPVPGQGADTQYFGPGTRLTVL.